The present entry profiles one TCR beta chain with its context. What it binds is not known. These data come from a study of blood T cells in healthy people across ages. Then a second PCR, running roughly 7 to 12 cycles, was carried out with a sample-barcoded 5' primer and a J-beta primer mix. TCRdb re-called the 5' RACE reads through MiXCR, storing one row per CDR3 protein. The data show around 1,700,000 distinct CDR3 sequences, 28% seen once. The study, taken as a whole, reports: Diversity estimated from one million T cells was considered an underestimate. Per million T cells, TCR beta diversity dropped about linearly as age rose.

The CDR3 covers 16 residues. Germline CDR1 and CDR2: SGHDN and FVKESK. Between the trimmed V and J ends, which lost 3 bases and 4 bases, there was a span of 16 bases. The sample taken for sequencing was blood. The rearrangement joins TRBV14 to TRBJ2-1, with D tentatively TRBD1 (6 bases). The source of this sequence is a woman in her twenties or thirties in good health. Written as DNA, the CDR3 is TGTGCCAGCAGCCAGCACACCGGGACATTTTACAATGAGCAGTTCTTC. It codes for CASSQHTGTFYNEQFF.